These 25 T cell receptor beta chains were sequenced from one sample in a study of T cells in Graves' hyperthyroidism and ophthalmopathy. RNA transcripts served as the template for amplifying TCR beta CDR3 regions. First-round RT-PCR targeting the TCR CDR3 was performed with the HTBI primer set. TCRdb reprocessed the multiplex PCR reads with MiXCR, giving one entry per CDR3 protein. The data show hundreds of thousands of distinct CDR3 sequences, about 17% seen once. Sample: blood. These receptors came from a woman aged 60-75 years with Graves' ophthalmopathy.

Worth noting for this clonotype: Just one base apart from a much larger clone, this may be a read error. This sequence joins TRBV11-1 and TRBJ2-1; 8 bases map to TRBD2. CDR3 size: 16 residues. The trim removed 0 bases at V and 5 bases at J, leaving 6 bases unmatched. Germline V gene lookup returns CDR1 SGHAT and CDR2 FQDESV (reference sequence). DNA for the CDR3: TGTGCCAGCAGCTTAGCGCGGGGACTAGGCCACAATGAGCAGTTCTTC. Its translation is CASSLARGLGHNEQFF.

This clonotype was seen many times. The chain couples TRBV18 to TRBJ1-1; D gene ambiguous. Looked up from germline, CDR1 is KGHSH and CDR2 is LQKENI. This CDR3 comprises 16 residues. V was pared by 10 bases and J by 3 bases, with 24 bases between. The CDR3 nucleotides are TGTGCCACCAAAATGGGAGGATCCCACTCGGACACTGAAGCTTTCTTT. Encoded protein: CATKMGGSHSDTEAFF. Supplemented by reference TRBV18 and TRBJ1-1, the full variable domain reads NAGVMQNPRHLVRRRGQEARLRCSPMKGHSHVYWYRQLPEEGLKFMVYLQKENIIDESGMPKERFSAEFPKEGPSILRIQQVVRGDSAAYFCATKMGGSHSDTEAFFGQGTRLTVV.

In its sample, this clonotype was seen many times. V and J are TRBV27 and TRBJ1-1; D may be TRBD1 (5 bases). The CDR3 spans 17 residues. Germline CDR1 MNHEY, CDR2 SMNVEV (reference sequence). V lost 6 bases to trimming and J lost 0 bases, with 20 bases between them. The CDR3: CASSPGSGYAMNTEAFF. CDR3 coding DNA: TGTGCCAGCAGCCCAGGGTCAGGGTACGCCATGAACACTGAAGCTTTCTTT.

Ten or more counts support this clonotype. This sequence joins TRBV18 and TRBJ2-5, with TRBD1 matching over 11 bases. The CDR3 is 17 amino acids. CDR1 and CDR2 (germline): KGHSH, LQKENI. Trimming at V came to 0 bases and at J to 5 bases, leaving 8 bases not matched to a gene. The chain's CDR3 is CASSPPKRTGGGETQYF. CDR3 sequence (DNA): TGTGCCAGCTCACCACCAAAAAGGACAGGGGGCGGCGAGACCCAGTACTTC.

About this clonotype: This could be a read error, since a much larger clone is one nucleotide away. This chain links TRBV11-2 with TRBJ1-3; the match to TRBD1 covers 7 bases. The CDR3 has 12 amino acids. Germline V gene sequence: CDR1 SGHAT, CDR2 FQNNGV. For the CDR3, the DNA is TGTGCCAGTGGCGACAGGGAAAACACCATGTATTTT. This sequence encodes CASGDRENTMYF.

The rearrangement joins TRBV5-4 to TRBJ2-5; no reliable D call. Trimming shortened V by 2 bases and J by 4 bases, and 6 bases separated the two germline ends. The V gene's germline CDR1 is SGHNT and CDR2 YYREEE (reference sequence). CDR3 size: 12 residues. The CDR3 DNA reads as TGTGCCAGCAGCTTACAGAGAGAGACCCAGTACTTC. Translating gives CASSLQRETQYF.

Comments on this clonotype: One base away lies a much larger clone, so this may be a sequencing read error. CDR3 in amino acids: CASTPGLAGGYYGQYF. The CDR3 coding sequence is TGTGCCAGCACCCCGGGACTAGCGGGGGGATACTACGGGCAGTACTTC. The chain carries TRBV12-3 or TRBV12-4 and TRBJ2-7; 15 bases align to TRBD2. The CDR3 runs to 16 residues.

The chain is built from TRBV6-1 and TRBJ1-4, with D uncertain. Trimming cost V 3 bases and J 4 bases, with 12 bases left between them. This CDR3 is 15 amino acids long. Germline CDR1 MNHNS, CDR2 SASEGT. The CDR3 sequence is CASSDLLSGNEKLFF. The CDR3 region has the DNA TGTGCCAGCAGTGACTTGCTCTCGGGTAATGAAAAACTGTTTTTT.

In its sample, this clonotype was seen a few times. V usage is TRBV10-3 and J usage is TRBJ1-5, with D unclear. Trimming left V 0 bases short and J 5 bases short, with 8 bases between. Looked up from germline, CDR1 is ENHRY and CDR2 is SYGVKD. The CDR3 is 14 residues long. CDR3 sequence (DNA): TGTGCCATCAGTGAGTCTTGGGGAGATCAGCCCCAGCATTTT. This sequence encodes CAISESWGDQPQHF.

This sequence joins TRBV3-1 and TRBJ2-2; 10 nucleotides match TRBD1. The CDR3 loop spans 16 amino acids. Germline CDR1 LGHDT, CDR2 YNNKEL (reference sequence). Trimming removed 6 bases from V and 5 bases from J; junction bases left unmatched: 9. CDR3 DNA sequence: TGTGCCAGCAGTCAACTTCCGGGACAGGGGACCGGGGAGCTGTTTTTT. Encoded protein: CASSQLPGQGTGELFF.

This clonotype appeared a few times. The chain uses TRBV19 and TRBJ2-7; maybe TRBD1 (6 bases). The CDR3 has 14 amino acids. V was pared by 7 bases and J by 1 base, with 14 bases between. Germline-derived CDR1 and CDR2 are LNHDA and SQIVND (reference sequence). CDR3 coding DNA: TGTGCCAGTATGCAGGGGATGTTTTCCTACGAGCAGTACTTC. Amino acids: CASMQGMFSYEQYF.

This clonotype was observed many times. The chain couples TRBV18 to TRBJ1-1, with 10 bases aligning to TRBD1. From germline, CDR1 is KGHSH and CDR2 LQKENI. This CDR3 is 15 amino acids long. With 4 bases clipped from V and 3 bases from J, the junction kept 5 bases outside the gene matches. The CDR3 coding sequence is TGTGCCAGCTCACAATGGACAGGGGGTGACACTGAAGCTTTCTTT. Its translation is CASSQWTGGDTEAFF.

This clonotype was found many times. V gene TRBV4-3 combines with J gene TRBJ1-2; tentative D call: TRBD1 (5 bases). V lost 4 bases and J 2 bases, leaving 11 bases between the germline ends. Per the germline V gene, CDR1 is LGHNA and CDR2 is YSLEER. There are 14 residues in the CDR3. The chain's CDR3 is CASSPTEGNYGYTF. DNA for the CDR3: TGCGCCAGCAGCCCGACAGAGGGCAACTATGGCTACACCTTC.

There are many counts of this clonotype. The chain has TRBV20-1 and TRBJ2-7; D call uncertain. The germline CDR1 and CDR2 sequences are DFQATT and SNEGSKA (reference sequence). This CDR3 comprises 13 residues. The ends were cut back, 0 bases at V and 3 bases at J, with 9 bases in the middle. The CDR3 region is CSAREDVSYEQYF. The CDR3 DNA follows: TGCAGTGCTAGAGAGGACGTGAGCTACGAGCAGTACTTC.

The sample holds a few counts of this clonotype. Written as DNA, the CDR3 is TGTGCCAGCAGTCGAGCGGGGAGGGCCGGCCACGAGCAGTACTTC. It encodes CASSRAGRAGHEQYF. The V and J genes are TRBV6-1 and TRBJ2-7; 7 bases are a match to TRBD2. V trimming: 5 bases; J trimming: 5 bases; junction bases outside the gene matches: 12. Per the germline V gene, CDR1 is MNHNS and CDR2 is SASEGT. This CDR3 has 15 amino acids.

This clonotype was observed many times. For the CDR3, the DNA is TGCAGTGCTAGGACAGGGAAGGGATCGGTCACTGAAGCTTTCTTT. Its translation is CSARTGKGSVTEAFF. This sequence joins TRBV20-1 and TRBJ1-1, with 7 bases matching TRBD1. Germline V CDR1 and CDR2: DFQATT, SNEGSKA (reference sequence). The CDR3 spans 15 residues. V was clipped by 3 bases and J by 4 bases; unmatched bases: 11.

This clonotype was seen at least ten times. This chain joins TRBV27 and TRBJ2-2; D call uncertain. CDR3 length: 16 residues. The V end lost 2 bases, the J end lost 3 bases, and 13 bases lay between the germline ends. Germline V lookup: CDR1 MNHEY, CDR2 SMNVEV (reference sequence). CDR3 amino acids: CASSLKSPQYTGELFF. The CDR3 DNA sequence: TGTGCCAGCAGTTTAAAATCCCCCCAGTACACCGGGGAGCTGTTTTTT.

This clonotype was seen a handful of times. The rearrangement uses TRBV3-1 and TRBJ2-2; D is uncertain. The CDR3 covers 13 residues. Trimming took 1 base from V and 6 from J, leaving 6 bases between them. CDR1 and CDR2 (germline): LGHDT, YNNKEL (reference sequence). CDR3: CASSQVTPGELFF. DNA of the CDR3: TGTGCCAGCAGCCAAGTTACGCCCGGGGAGCTGTTTTTT. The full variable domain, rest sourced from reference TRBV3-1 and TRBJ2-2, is DTAVSQTPKYLVTQMGNDKSIKCEQNLGHDTMYWYKQDSKKFLKIMFSYNNKELIINETVPNRFSPKSPDKAHLNLHINSLELGDSAVYFCASSQVTPGELFFGEGSRLTVL.

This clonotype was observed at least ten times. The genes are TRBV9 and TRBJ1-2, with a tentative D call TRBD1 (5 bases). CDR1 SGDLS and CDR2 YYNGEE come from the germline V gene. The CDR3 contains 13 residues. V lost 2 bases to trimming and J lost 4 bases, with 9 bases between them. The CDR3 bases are TGTGCCAGCAGCGTGGGGACCCTCTATGGCTACACCTTC. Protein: CASSVGTLYGYTF.

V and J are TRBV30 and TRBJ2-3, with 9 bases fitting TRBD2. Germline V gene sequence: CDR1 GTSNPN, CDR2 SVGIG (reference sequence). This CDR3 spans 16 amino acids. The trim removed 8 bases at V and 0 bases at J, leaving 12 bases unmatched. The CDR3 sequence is CARGGVAGGSTDTQYF. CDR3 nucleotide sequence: TGTGCCAGGGGGGGGGTTGCGGGAGGGAGCACAGATACGCAGTATTTT.

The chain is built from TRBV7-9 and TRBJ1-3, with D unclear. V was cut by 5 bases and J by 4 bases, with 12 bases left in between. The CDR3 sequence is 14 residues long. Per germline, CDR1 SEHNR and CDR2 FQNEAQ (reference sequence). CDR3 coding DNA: TGTGCCAGCAGCCCACGGACCGACGGAAACACCATATATTTT. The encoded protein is CASSPRTDGNTIYF.

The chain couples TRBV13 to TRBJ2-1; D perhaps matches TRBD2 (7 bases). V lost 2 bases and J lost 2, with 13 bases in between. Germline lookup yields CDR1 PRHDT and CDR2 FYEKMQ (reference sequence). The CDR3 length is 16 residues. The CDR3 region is CASSLTTGGPYNEQFF. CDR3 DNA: TGTGCCAGCAGCTTAACGACGGGGGGCCCCTACAATGAGCAGTTCTTC.

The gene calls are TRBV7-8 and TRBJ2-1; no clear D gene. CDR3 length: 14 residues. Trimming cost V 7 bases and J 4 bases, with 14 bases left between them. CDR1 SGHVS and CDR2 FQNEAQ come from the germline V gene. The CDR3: CASIPPGAYNEQFF. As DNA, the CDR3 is TGTGCCAGCATCCCCCCCGGAGCTTACAATGAGCAGTTCTTC.

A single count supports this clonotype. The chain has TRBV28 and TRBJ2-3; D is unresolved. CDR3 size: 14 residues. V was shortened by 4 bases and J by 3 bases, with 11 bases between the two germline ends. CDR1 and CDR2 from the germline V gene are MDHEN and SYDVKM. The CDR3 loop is CASSSVQETDTQYF. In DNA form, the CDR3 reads TGTGCCAGCAGTTCAGTTCAGGAGACAGATACGCAGTATTTT.

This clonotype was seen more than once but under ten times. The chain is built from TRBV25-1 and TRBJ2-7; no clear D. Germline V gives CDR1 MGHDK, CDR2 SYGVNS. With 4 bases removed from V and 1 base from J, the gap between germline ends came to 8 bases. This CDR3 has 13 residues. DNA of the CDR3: TGTGCCAGCAGTGGCACATTTTCCTACGAGCAGTACTTC. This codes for CASSGTFSYEQYF.